One sample yielded the 2 T cell receptor beta chains listed below, sequenced in a study of shared clonotypes between healthy human individuals. Sequencing was performed with immunoSEQ multiplex PCR; in TCRdb, only in-frame clones are kept and a portion is missing. The sample has about 2.3 million clones; 90% to 95% are singletons. The sample taken for sequencing was naive CD4+ T cells from PBMCs. Subset specified: CD45RA+ positively selected. The origin of the receptors is a man between 18 and 29 years old in good health. Some clones in this sample may be carry-over from other donors' samples.

The chain links TRBV4-2 to TRBJ1-1; 7 positions agree with TRBD1. V trimming: 4 bases; J trimming: 1 base; junction bases outside the gene matches: 3. The CDR3 is 14 amino acids. Per the germline V gene, CDR1 is LGHNA and CDR2 is YNFKEQ. DNA of the CDR3: TGTGCCAGCAGCCCCAGGACAGGGAACACTGAAGCTTTCTTT. Residues: CASSPRTGNTEAFF.

The chain couples TRBV5-3 to TRBJ2-7; D perhaps matches TRBD2 (5 bases). TRBV5-3 carries the ORF label, with uncertain function. The V end was cut by 1 base, the J end by 2 bases, with 10 bases between. CDR3 length: 14 residues. DNA for the CDR3: TGTGCCAGAAGCTTGAGGAGGCCCACCTACGAGCAGTACTTC. This sequence encodes CARSLRRPTYEQYF.